One and the same sample provided the 5 T cell receptor beta chains below, sequenced in a study of T cell responses to AZD1222 COVID-19 vaccine. The protocol was immunoSEQ multiplex PCR, while the TCRdb copy is restricted to in-frame clones and leaves out a portion. The profile shows 90,000 to 95,000 clones, roughly 88% of them singletons. The sequencing used peripheral blood, collected on day 0 of AZD1222 vaccination. These receptors came from an adult in good health.

The V gene is TRBV7-3, the J gene TRBJ2-3; no clear D. The CDR3 length is 15 residues. CDR1 SGHTA and CDR2 FQGTGA come from the germline V gene. Trimming left V 1 base short and J 4 bases short, with 12 bases between. The CDR3 sequence is CASSLSSWVADTQYF. DNA for the CDR3: TGTGCCAGCAGCTTAAGTAGCTGGGTGGCAGATACGCAGTATTTT. The full variable domain, in which reference TRBV7-3 and TRBJ2-3 provide the parts outside the CDR3, is GAGVSQTPSNKVTEKGKYVELRCDPISGHTALYWYRQSLGQGPEFLIYFQGTGAADDSGLPNDRFFAVRPEGSVSTLKIQRTERGDSAVYLCASSLSSWVADTQYFGPGTRLTVL.

The chain uses TRBV7-3 and TRBJ2-7; no clear D. Germline-derived CDR1 and CDR2 are SGHTA and FQGTGA. There are 13 residues in the CDR3. V was cut by 5 bases and J by 9 bases, with 17 bases left in between. CDR3 loop: CASSQDITRRQYF. The CDR3 nucleotides read TGTGCCAGCAGCCAAGATATAACCCGGCGGCAGTACTTC.

The chain has TRBV5-4 and TRBJ2-1; D unresolved. Trimming pared 4 bases from V and 6 bases from J, leaving 14 bases between. In germline, CDR1 is SGHNT, CDR2 YYREEE (reference sequence). The CDR3 is 14 amino acids. CDR3 in DNA: TGTGCCAGCAGCCTTTCCCCCAGCAGCAATGAGCAGTTCTTC. Translation gives CASSLSPSSNEQFF.

The chain couples TRBV19 to TRBJ1-1; possibly TRBD1 for D (6 bases). Germline V lookup: CDR1 LNHDA, CDR2 SQIVND (reference sequence). The CDR3 is 13 amino acids. V shed 7 bases and J shed 6 bases, with 15 bases lying between them. The CDR3 coding sequence is TGTGCCAGTACGTTCAGGGGCGGGGCTGAAGCTTTCTTT. Translated, it gives CASTFRGGAEAFF.

This chain uses TRBV6-2 or TRBV6-3 with TRBJ1-6; D unresolved. This CDR3 contains 15 residues. V shed 2 bases and J shed 5 bases, with 10 bases lying between them. Germline V gene lookup returns CDR1 MNHEY and CDR2 SVGEGT. CDR3: CASSYRTQDNSPLHF. In DNA, the CDR3 is TGTGCCAGCAGTTACCGGACGCAGGATAATTCACCCCTCCACTTT.